This T cell receptor beta chain was sequenced during a study of OX40 agonist ivuxolimab in advanced cancers. The ends were cut back, 7 bases at V and 2 bases at J, with 15 bases in the middle. The V gene's germline CDR1 is MNHEY and CDR2 SVGAGI. The CDR3 totals 14 residues. Clones were sequenced by immunoSEQ multiplex PCR, and TCRdb holds only the in-frame ones, with some missing. The table lists 72,000 or so clones, just over 85% of them singletons, with under 1% in the top ten. Source: CD4+ or CD8+ T cells sorted from blood, taken in a trial of the OX40 agonist ivuxolimab. The chain has TRBV6-5 and TRBJ2-7, with a tentative D call TRBD1 (7 bases). The receptor's source is an adult with an advanced solid tumor such as melanoma, head and neck, liver or kidney cancer. The CDR3 protein is CASKGQEGPYEQYF. The CDR3 DNA is TGTGCCAGCAAAGGACAGGAGGGACCCTACGAGCAGTACTTC.